This paragraph covers one TCR beta chain sequence. No antigen is known for it. The sample holds no much larger clone one base away, and base qualities are not on file. These data are taken from a study of cytomegalovirus exposure and HLA in healthy donors (dated by TCRdb to the late 2010s). With respect to the entire study: An earlier analysis of some 620 of the donors reported 250 to 300 Gb of sequence data and 117 million unique TCR beta sequences obtained from approximately 180 million T cells. About 300 gigabases of sequencing data and roughly 80 million unique TCR sequences made up an early release that covered around 640 HLA-typed donors. Of the approximately 400 genotyped donors, approximately 83% fell in the genetic ancestry cluster associated with self-reported Caucasian donors. The study was designed to test whether signatures of past pathogen exposure could be identified by cataloging public T cell receptors. The study profiled the T cell repertoires of hundreds of subjects by immunosequencing and related them to cytomegalovirus serostatus. In addition to the first cohort of around 670 subjects, a separate validation cohort of 120 different subjects was used. To predict cytomegalovirus infection status, the study combined high-throughput TCR immunosequencing, statistical association of individual TCRs with disease status, and machine learning. In a later analysis, previously published TCR beta repertoires from several hundred donors were re-analyzed and high-resolution HLA genotyping was added so that TCR occurrence patterns could be studied. In the later analysis, no new phenotypic data were used to find candidate immune exposures; instead, reliance was placed on TCR beta sequences and their occurrence across donors. An earlier analysis of some 500 of the donors used high-throughput TCR beta sequencing to judge whether each TCR beta V gene segment behaved as functional or pseudogenic. Donor age, sex, ethnicity and CMV serostatus were collected together with the repertoire data. A later genetic analysis used genome-wide SNP genotypes for about 65% of the 666 donors, treating that subset as a discovery cohort. All discovery cohort repertoires had been generated on a single sequencing platform. HLA typing covered class I and class II loci at four-digit resolution. The number of typed donors differed by locus: about 629-630 for A, B, C, DRB1 and DQB1; 522 for DQA1; around 580 for DPA1; and some 430 for DPB1. Roughly five DR-DQ haplotypes were handled as single units for association and clustering, since linkage in the cohort was strong. Among several hundred genotyped donors of the cohort, an average of approximately 220,000 unique TCR beta nucleotide sequences was sequenced per donor, of which approximately 19% were non-productive.

Overall results and qualifications from the work: A further reported finding was that TCR beta sequences accurately predicted the HLA-A and HLA-B alleles for most subjects in the first cohort. A later analysis reported that several top co-occurrence clusters appeared linked to parvovirus B19, influenza, CMV and Epstein-Barr virus. The classifier was reported to diagnose cytomegalovirus status with high specificity and sensitivity in both the original and validation cohorts. Linkage disequilibrium might explain the correlated functional status among segregating V segments, but an unknown experimental factor could not be excluded. When HLA alleles, especially DR and DQ, strongly co-occurred, TCR associations were difficult to assign to individual alleles. The authors suggested that the approach could potentially be extended to other disease states and immunological phenotypes. According to a later analysis, most CMV-associated TCR beta chains appeared to be HLA-restricted, and the HLA associations seemed to be driven largely by CMV exposure. Most TCR sequences were observed very rarely across donors, whereas some public TCRs were present in many individuals. HLA typing was unavailable for some donors at each locus, so association tests used only the typed subset. A later analysis found that TCR association rates varied across HLA loci, with DRB1 alleles showing the most associated TCRs and HLA-C alleles the fewest. At a false discovery rate of 0.05, a later analysis linked roughly 17,000 TCR beta sequences to specific HLA alleles. CMV serostatus was the only immune exposure information available for the cohort. This cohort had only TCR beta chains sequenced, and the lack of alpha or paired-chain data limited which features could be detected. The sequencing pipeline was judged likely to have produced a cluster of highly shared sequence variants as a technical artifact. The study listed 164 TCR beta chains as associated with cytomegalovirus. Sequencing depth was assumed to be roughly uniform across donors in the presence/absence analyses, though that assumption may not hold. V-gene and J-gene trimming of TCR beta chains was associated with a missense DCLRE1C variant in a later genetic analysis, and the association was replicated in an independent cohort. A few of the identified cytomegalovirus-associated TCR beta chains were confirmed in vitro to be specific for cytomegalovirus antigens. Broadly in line with IMGT annotations, most TCR beta V segments showed up in productive rearrangements about 87% or about 30% of the time in an earlier analysis of 587 of the donors. According to a later genetic analysis, donors in an Asian-associated ancestry cluster had fewer N-insertions in productive TCRs than the approximately 670-donor mean. In a later analysis, HLA-associated TCR beta chains were found to be more clonally expanded and to have lower generation probabilities than equally common non-associated chains. Because counts were too low, approximately 18 rarely observed V segments, including chromosome 9 orphons, were excluded from the earlier analysis of several hundred of the donors.

Library preparation was by the immunoSEQ multiplex PCR assay. For the multiplex PCR, a mixture combining 60 forward primers for TCR Vbeta segments and 13 reverse primers for TCR Jbeta segments was used. The CDR3 region of rearranged TCR beta genes was amplified from genomic DNA by a multiplex PCR assay. The Illumina HiSeq System was used to sequence the amplified TCR beta libraries as 87-base-pair reads. The authors' analysis ran thus. In a later analysis, tens of millions of unique TCR beta chains were counted across the roughly 610 repertoires, and roughly 11 million of these chains were shared by at least two donors. A nearest-neighbor algorithm error-corrected the raw reads and collapsed the reads into unique sequences, merging closely related sequences to remove PCR and sequencing errors. CDR3 sequences were aligned to IMGT reference sequences to assign V, D and J gene segments. Each retained sequence needed at least a six-nucleotide match to both a V gene segment and a J gene segment. A rearrangement counted as productive if the CDR3 had no stop codons and remained in frame with V and J, and every other rearrangement counted as non-productive. Following IMGT convention, CDR3 was defined as the stretch from the second conserved V-encoded cysteine to the conserved J-encoded phenylalanine. The earlier analysis of 587 of the donors excluded sequences that lacked an unambiguous match to a single V gene segment. An earlier analysis of 550 to 650 of the donors classified V segments as functional when productive rearrangements were above 56.7% and as segregating when the standard deviation between donors was above 5%. A statistical classification framework was developed to diagnose cytomegalovirus status using the catalog of TCR beta chain sequences. A later analysis assigned V and J genes by comparing TCR nucleotide sequences with IMGT/GENE-DB human TR gene sequences. In a later analysis, CDR3 sequences and most-parsimonious VDJ recombination scenarios were assigned using the TCRdist pipeline. In a later analysis, each TCR beta chain was defined by its CDR3 amino acid sequence together with its V-gene family, and reads without a unique V-gene family were excluded. In a later analysis, 550 to 650 highly shared, low-generation-probability nucleotide sequences were removed to address suspected cross-contamination and a sequencing artifact. For each public chain, a later analysis derived a clonal expansion index from normalized ranks of inferred template counts within each repertoire. In a later analysis, generation probabilities were computed using a VDJ recombination model fitted to out-of-frame rearrangements, and the results were checked against IGoR. Hypergeometric tests were used in a later analysis to score TCR-TCR, TCR-HLA and TCR-CMV co-occurrence, with a repertoire-size bias correction applied to the TCR pairs. To estimate false discovery rates, a later analysis permuted the HLA or CMV assignments 20 times. A later analysis grouped co-occurring TCRs with DBSCAN, adding TCRdist sequence similarity when clustering within HLA-allele-positive subsets. Co-occurrence clustering excluded repertoires with fewer than 30,000 or more than 120,000 public chains, plus five with anomalous nucleotide sharing. Held by TCRdb, this immuneACCESS table contains in-frame sequences only and omits some clones. Under half of the omission traces to an unresolved V gene where checked; the cause of the rest is unknown. V, J and clone size are taken as reported in that table, and D and trimming were inferred from the DNA itself. Within this sample are about 93,000 clones, with about four fifths of them counted one time only. The ten biggest clones cover over 3% of the sample.

The cohort was made up of approximately 670 healthy bone marrow donors. At the time of sampling, all cohort members were nominally healthy, though unrecorded immune exposures were likely present. The donor tested CMV seronegative, placing the donor among the 350 or so seronegative members of the cohort. A peripheral blood sample was provided by each donor, and peripheral blood mononuclear cells were used for TCR beta sequencing. The Qiagen DNeasy Blood Extraction Kit was used to extract genomic DNA from the blood cell samples. The sample consisted of PBMCs. The sequence was obtained from a man aged 45-65 years in good health and CMV-seronegative.

The nucleotides are TGTGCCAGCAGTACCCCACAGGGGGCTGGTCAGCCCCAGCATTTT. This yields the protein CASSTPQGAGQPQHF. Recombination joined TRBV28 with TRBJ1-5; TRBD1 aligns with 9 central bases. Trimming removed 5 bases from V and 6 bases from J; the gene matches leave 8 bases unexplained. CDR1 and CDR2 are read off the germline V gene as MDHEN and SYDVKM. From its cysteine to its phenylalanine, the CDR3 spans 15 amino acids. The retained sequence is limited to the CDR3, 45 bases, with the frame set at the first base.